The entry that follows covers one T cell receptor (beta chain) sequence. Its antigen remains unidentified. Treatment: randomized to nivolumab then ipilimumab (arm A) or the reverse (arm B). The assay was immunoSEQ multiplex PCR, and TCRdb's table has in-frame clones only and misses some. The sample shows under 6,500 clones, 26% of them seen only once. The sample comes from a study of sequential checkpoint blockade in melanoma. Whole-study findings and limits: Tumor T-cell fraction and clonality correlated with PD-L1 and CD8+ counts.

Trimming left V 0 bases short and J 5 bases short, with 13 bases between. The CDR3 sequence is 15 residues long. Germline-derived CDR1 and CDR2 are KGHSH and LQKENI. This receptor was identified in a human donor with melanoma. The sample consisted of tumor tissue (inferred from file names), taken from a patient given nivolumab and ipilimumab in sequence. This rearrangement joins TRBV18 to TRBJ2-5, with D perhaps assigned TRBD1 or TRBD2 (5 bases each). CDR3 sequence (DNA): TGTGCCAGCTCACCACCGGGGGTCCCCCACGAGACCCAGTACTTC. Encoded protein: CASSPPGVPHETQYF.